This T cell receptor beta chain was profiled in a study of blood T cell repertoires in COVID-19. Across the study: Samples taken during acute and convalescent COVID-19 were collected in the United States, Italy and Spain.

Original processing notes: Cell counts per sample came from amplifying reference gene primers. Generated by immunoSEQ multiplex PCR, the TCRdb table keeps only in-frame clones and is missing some. The D gene and trimming were derived from the DNA, and the V and J assignments and clone size from that table. Among approximately 200,000 clones listed, about four fifths were seen once. Assignments of participants to cohorts depended upon their own reported clinical history. The V and J ends lost 6 bases and 6 bases respectively, with 8 bases between them. The CDR3 runs to 12 residues. The V gene's germline CDR1 is MNHEY and CDR2 SVGAGI.

The TCR originated in a middle-aged man who had recovered from COVID-19. Specimen: PBMCs or T cells enriched from blood (not recorded which). The chain carries TRBV6-5 and TRBJ2-2; D unclear. The CDR3 nucleotides read TGTGCCAGCAGCACAGTAGCCGGGGAGCTGTTTTTT. This encodes CASSTVAGELFF.